The 10 T cell receptor beta chains below were found in one sample sequenced in a study of CD8 T cells in Susac syndrome. Reverse transcription of roughly 0.45 to 1 ug RNA was performed with random hexamers. Each CDR3 protein gets one entry after TCRdb re-called the immunoSEQ multiplex PCR reads with MiXCR. Altogether around 190,000 distinct CDR3 sequences are present, approximately 94% being singletons, with the ten largest covering 0.085% to 0.13%. Material for sequencing was CD4+ T cells from PBMCs. These receptors were collected from a human donor in good health.

CDR3 sequence: CSARRGQADYGYTF. CDR3 coding DNA: TGCAGTGCTAGAAGGGGACAGGCGGACTATGGCTACACCTTC. The chain recombines TRBV20-1 with TRBJ1-2, with 8 positions matching TRBD1. The CDR3 sequence is 14 residues long. The germline V gene encodes CDR1 DFQATT and CDR2 SNEGSKA (reference sequence). The trim removed 2 bases at V and 3 bases at J, leaving 5 bases unmatched.

The CDR3 spells CASSQPHKTSGSIYEQFF. The CDR3 coding sequence is TGTGCCAGCAGCCAACCCCACAAGACTAGCGGGAGTATCTATGAGCAGTTCTTC. V gene TRBV3-1 combines with J gene TRBJ2-1; TRBD2 matches at 12 bases. V lost 2 bases and J lost 8; bases outside the gene matches: 13. There are 18 residues in the CDR3. CDR1 and CDR2 from the germline V gene are LGHDT and YNNKEL (reference sequence).

V is TRBV20-1 and J is TRBJ1-1; 7 nucleotides line up with TRBD1. The V segment lost 3 bases and the J segment 5 bases; nucleotides outside the gene matches: 15. The V gene's germline CDR1 is DFQATT and CDR2 SNEGSKA (reference sequence). The CDR3 sequence is 16 residues long. The CDR3 coding sequence is TGCAGTGCTAGCTGGGACAGACTACGGAAAAGGACTGAAGCTTTCTTT. Its translation is CSASWDRLRKRTEAFF.

The genes are TRBV15 and TRBJ2-3; unclear D gene. V lost 1 base and J 0 bases, leaving 8 bases between the germline ends. This CDR3 is built from 15 residues. Germline V gene data show CDR1 as LNHNV and CDR2 as YYDKDF (reference sequence). The CDR3 DNA reads TGTGCCACCAGCAGAGGGGCGGCTAGCACAGATACGCAGTATTTT. Amino acids: CATSRGAASTDTQYF.

The genes are TRBV15 and TRBJ2-7, with unresolved D. V lost 0 bases and J lost 3, with 12 bases in between. This CDR3 is built from 15 residues. Germline V lookup: CDR1 LNHNV, CDR2 YYDKDF (reference sequence). As DNA, the CDR3 is TGTGCCACCAGCAGAGATAGCAACCGCAACTACGAGCAGTACTTC. Its protein product is CATSRDSNRNYEQYF. The variable domain in full, with the rest retrieved from reference TRBV15 and TRBJ2-7, is DAMVIQNPRYQVTQFGKPVTLSCSQTLNHNVMYWYQQKSSQAPKLLFHYYDKDFNNEADTPDNFQSRRPNTSFCFLDIRSPGLGDTAMYLCATSRDSNRNYEQYFGPGTRLTVT.

CDR3 sequence reads: CASSQAKASGYNEQFF. In nucleotides, the CDR3 is TGTGCCAGCAGCCAAGCAAAAGCTAGCGGGTACAATGAGCAGTTCTTC. This chain connects TRBV3-1 to TRBJ2-1, with 8 bases lining up with TRBD2. With V trimmed by 1 base and J by 4 bases, 6 bases remained unmatched. The germline V gene has CDR1 LGHDT and CDR2 YNNKEL (reference sequence). This CDR3 contains 16 residues.

This chain links TRBV9 with TRBJ2-3, with a tentative D call TRBD1 (5 bases). The germline gives CDR1 SGDLS, CDR2 YYNGEE. The CDR3 runs 16 residues. Trimming cost V 4 bases and J 2 bases, with 17 bases left between them. In DNA, the CDR3 is TGTGCCAGCAGCATTTTAGGGGCACCCCTCACAGATACGCAGTATTTT. Its protein product is CASSILGAPLTDTQYF.

This clonotype has only one observation. The V call is TRBV6-2 or TRBV6-3, the J call TRBJ2-2; the D gene could be TRBD1 or TRBD2 (6 bases each). CDR1 and CDR2 from the germline V gene are MNHEY and SVGEGT. The CDR3 consists of 16 residues. With 6 bases removed from V and 5 bases from J, the gap between germline ends came to 19 bases. The CDR3 DNA reads TGTGCCAGCAGGCCCACCCGTACAGGGAGGACCGGGGAGCTGTTTTTT. Protein sequence: CASRPTRTGRTGELFF.

The V call is TRBV29-1, the J call TRBJ2-1, with a tentative D call TRBD2 (5 bases). Trimming removed 8 bases from V and 6 bases from J, with 14 bases in between. Germline lookup yields CDR1 SQVTM and CDR2 ANQGSEA. The CDR3 has 12 amino acids. CDR3 region: CSFGGAGNEQFF. The CDR3 DNA reads as TGCAGCTTCGGAGGCGCAGGCAATGAGCAGTTCTTC.

This clonotype was seen just once. The rearrangement joins TRBV20-1 to TRBJ1-2; 8 bases agree with TRBD1. This CDR3 comprises 13 residues. Germline trimming cut 3 bases from V and 4 bases from J; bases unmatched to any gene: 4. Germline loops: CDR1 DFQATT, CDR2 SNEGSKA (reference sequence). DNA of the CDR3: TGCAGTGCTAGGGACAGGGAGGCCTATGGCTACACCTTC. This translates into CSARDREAYGYTF.